A single sample is the source of the 10 T cell receptor beta chains below, sequenced in a study of CD8+ T cells in alopecia areata. Investigators isolated RNA and reverse transcribed it into cDNA to act as the sequencing template. Clones were sequenced by immunoSEQ multiplex PCR, and TCRdb holds only the in-frame ones, with some missing. The sample holds 200,000 to 300,000 clones, and no clone turns up only once. Sorting relied on CD4, CD8alpha, NKG2D, NKG2ACE and other markers applied to pooled cutaneous lymph node cells. Sequenced input: CD4+ T cells sorted from a lymph node. The source is a C3H/HeJ mouse with alopecia areata. The MHC haplotype of this mouse line is H2-k.

With regard to this clone: Gene names are mouse gene names. The sequenced fragment ends 4 residues before the CDR3 boundary, so the rest is inferred from the germline J gene. This rearrangement joins TRBV1 to TRBJ2-5, with TRBD2 matching 13 bases. J gave up 3 bases and V 4 bases, and 4 bases lay outside the gene matches. In germline, CDR1 is NSQYPW, CDR2 LRSPGD (reference sequence). The CDR3 is 16 residues long. CDR3 bases read: TGCACCTGCAGTGAGGACTGGGGGGGCGCACAAGAC. Translating it yields CTCSEDWGGAQD. The entire CDR3 reads CTCSEDWGGAQDTQYF.

This clone was counted only a few times. Any gene name here is a mouse gene name. The read terminates 4 residues before the CDR3 end, so the remaining end is supplied by the germline J gene. The chain is built from TRBV31 and TRBJ2-2, with TRBD1 matching over 7 bases. The junction had 4 bases not matched to a gene; V was cut back by 3 bases and J by 3 bases. There are 14 residues in the CDR3. Germline V gene data show CDR1 as GKSSPN and CDR2 as SITVG. CDR3 region: CAWSSGTDTGQLYF. The CDR3 bases that were read are TGTGCCTGGAGCTCCGGGACAGACACCGGG.

This clone has more than one count but fewer than ten. Gene names are the mouse ones. The CDR3 end falls 3 residues outside the read, so it is completed with the germline J gene. The same CDR3 is also encoded by other DNA sequences in this sample. This rearrangement joins TRBV31 to TRBJ1-6, with 8 bases matching TRBD1. TRBJ1-6 is identified as an open reading frame with a role that is uncertain. CDR1 is GKSSPN, CDR2 SITVG, per germline. Trimming at V came to 0 bases and at J to 4 bases, leaving 2 bases not matched to a gene. This CDR3 has 15 residues. The CDR3 sequence: CAWSLGQGYNSPLYF. The covered CDR3 bases are TGTGCCTGGAGTCTTGGACAGGGTTATAATTCGCCC.

Of note for this clone: Any gene name here is a mouse gene name. The read ends 4 residues before the CDR3 terminus; that terminus is restored from the germline J gene. This sequence joins TRBV13-1 and TRBJ2-1, with D possibly matching TRBD1 (5 bases). Per the germline V gene, CDR1 is NSHNY and CDR2 is SYGAGN. The CDR3 extends over 16 amino acids. The V end was cut by 0 bases, the J end by 1 base, with 11 bases between. The CDR3 region is CASSDEGEGNYAEQFF. The CDR3 bases that were read are TGTGCCAGCAGTGATGAGGGTGAGGGGAACTATGCT.

Details on this clone: Mouse gene names and germline throughout. The missing CDR3 end, 4 residues past where the read stops, is filled in from the germline J gene. This chain connects TRBV13-1 to TRBJ2-7, with 9 bases identical to TRBD1. This CDR3 is 14 amino acids long. V was clipped by 3 bases and J by 3 bases; unmatched bases: 4. Germline values: CDR1 NSHNY, CDR2 SYGAGN. The sequenced CDR3 bases are TGTGCCAGCAGTGGGGGACAGGGATACTAT. This encodes CASSGGQGYY. The full CDR3 reads CASSGGQGYYEQYF.

This clone occurred a few times. Germline and genes: mouse. The read terminates 4 residues ahead of where the CDR3 ends, so the germline J gene completes it. The chain has TRBV13-3 and TRBJ2-3; tentatively, D is TRBD2 (6 bases). Germline V gives CDR1 NNHDY, CDR2 SYVADS. The CDR3 loop spans 14 amino acids. The CDR3 bases that were read are TGTGCCAGCAGTGACGCCGGGGGGATAGAA. Translating it yields CASSDAGGIE. The full CDR3 reads CASSDAGGIETLYF.

For this clone: All gene names here are mouse names. The read terminates 4 residues ahead of where the CDR3 ends, so the germline J gene completes it. This sequence joins TRBV1 and TRBJ1-2; D is possibly TRBD1 (6 bases). Germline lookup yields CDR1 NSQYPW and CDR2 LRSPGD (reference sequence). With 1 base removed from V and 0 bases from J, the gap between germline ends came to 12 bases. CDR3 size: 16 residues. Incomplete CDR3 DNA: TGCACCTGCAGTGCAGGGGCAGGGGCCGCAAACTCC. Translated: CTCSAGAGAANS. In full, the CDR3 is CTCSAGAGAANSDYTF.

Comments on this clone: Gene names and germline refer to mouse. With the read ending 4 residues before the CDR3 end, the germline J gene is used to fill in that end. The rearrangement joins TRBV13-1 to TRBJ1-1; D remains ambiguous. The CDR3 has 15 amino acids. V lost 2 bases and J lost 1, with 12 bases in between. The V gene's germline CDR1 is NSHNY and CDR2 SYGAGN. This chain's CDR3 is CASSEFLQKNTEVFF. CDR3 DNA (partial): TGTGCCAGCAGTGAATTTCTACAGAAAAACACA.

In its sample, this clone was seen a few times. Gene names and germline match the mouse. The read finishes 4 residues shy of the CDR3 end, and the germline J gene is used to complete it. The chain employs TRBV13-3 and TRBJ2-3; 10 nucleotides line up with TRBD2. The CDR3 extends over 15 amino acids. From germline, CDR1 is NNHDY and CDR2 SYVADS. Trimming took 5 bases from V and 1 from J; bases not matched to a gene: 4. The sequenced part of the CDR3 DNA is TGTGCCAGCAGGCTCTGGGGGGGCGGTGCAGAA. Protein sequence: CASRLWGGGAE. The whole CDR3 reads CASRLWGGGAETLYF.

About this clone: The genes are named according to mouse. The sample contains more than one DNA sequence encoding this CDR3. The CDR3 region is CAWSLGTSAETLYF. The CDR3 bases that were read are TGTGCCTGGAGTCTAGGGACAAGTGCAGAA. This chain connects TRBV31 to TRBJ2-3, with D tentatively TRBD1 (6 bases). Sequencing ends 4 residues short of the CDR3 end; the germline J gene provides the rest. The CDR3 consists of 14 residues. Per germline, CDR1 GKSSPN and CDR2 SITVG. The V and J ends lost 0 bases and 0 bases respectively, with 7 bases between them. Supplemented by reference TRBV31 and TRBJ2-3, the full variable domain reads AQTIHQWPVAEIKAVGSPLSLGCTIKGKSSPNLYWYWQATGGTLQQLFYSITVGQVESVVQLNLSASRPKDDQFILSTEKLLLSHSGFYLCAWSLGTSAETLYFGSGTRLTVL.